This entry features one T cell receptor (beta chain) sequence. It has no known antigen specificity. The input lacks base qualities; no much larger clone sits a single base away. The junction carries 9 bases between V and J, which are trimmed by 6 bases and 3 bases respectively. From cysteine to phenylalanine, the CDR3 is 13 amino acids long. Solely the CDR3 DNA is kept, with 39 bases framed from the first base. Per the germline V gene, MDHEN is the CDR1 and SYDVKM is the CDR2. These data come from a study of shared clonotypes between healthy human individuals (dated by TCRdb to the early 2020s). Looking at the study overall: The cohort comprised two women and a few men aged 18 to 49 years. For each donor, three plates each were used for CD4 naive and CD4 memory, two plates were used for CD8 naive, and one plate was used for CD8 memory. To estimate repertoire size and how much clonotypes are shared between individuals, the study performed deep sequencing of blood TCR repertoires from roughly five healthy adults. To increase sequencing depth and limit assay-specific biases, TCR repertoire library preparation and sequencing were carried out by different laboratories using diverse techniques. Between about 0.94 and 8.9 billion PBMCs per donor were obtained by leukapheresis.

Using the deep immunoSEQ assay, multiplex PCR amplified TCR CDR3 regions from genomic DNA. For each cell subset, the extracted genomic DNA was distributed evenly across all wells of several immunoSEQ 96-well plates, and each plate served as one replicate. For sorted subsets, each replicate PCR was loaded with about 0.2 ug genomic DNA, equivalent to about 30,000 T cell genomes. Purified libraries were measured with a Qubit 3.0 fluorometer, size-checked on a Bioanalyzer 2100, and measured again with the KAPA Library Quantification kit. Every immunoSEQ 96-well plate was sequenced on a separate single-read 150-cycle Illumina NextSeq 550 flow cell. In the paper's pipeline: Because the immunoSEQ output held only junctional sequences and lacked quality scores, the filtering could not match the filtering applied to full-length reads. Sequences were annotated with PyIR, a Python wrapper for IgBLAST v1.9, and V/J genes and CDR3 were assigned using IMGT germline references. Any read was removed if the V/J assignment was weak (E-value above 1e-6), the CDR3 was missing, or the read contained stop codons, out-of-frame junctions, or ambiguous translated residues. A V3J clonotype was defined by an identical inferred V gene, J gene, and CDR3 amino acid sequence. Percentage overlap between repertoires was calculated by dividing the number of shared unique clonotypes by the size of the smaller repertoire. Repertoire richness was assessed with RTK rarefaction, the Chao1 estimator, and Recon v2.1 estimates of unobserved clonotypes. Generation probabilities were computed with OLGA for all TCRbeta clonotypes obtained by the gDNA method from four donors. The source is immuneACCESS, and TCRdb retained only in-frame sequences with V and J called. Part of the clones is not carried over; for the studies checked, unresolved V genes explain less than half of this, and the remainder is unexplained. V and J calls and clone size come straight from that table; D and trimming were deduced from the DNA. The table for this sample lists almost 750,000 clones; just under 75% of them were counted only once. Of the sample, more than 1.5% falls within the top ten clones.

Beyond this particular receptor, the publication reports: Rarefaction of sorted-subset datasets indicated incomplete sequencing despite the large sequencing depth. About 5% of naive CD4, 3.5% of naive CD8, approximately 2% of memory CD4, and around 0.4% of memory CD8 clonotypes were shared across several donors. Naive subsets generally had larger estimated clonotype richness than memory subsets did. Because the study included only a small number of donors, the genetic and exposure-history diversity represented was limited. Compared with non-shared clonotypes, clonotypes shared by all four sorted-subset donors had higher generation probabilities. Only blood was sampled, and tissue TCR repertoires likely differ from those in blood. Based on pairwise subsampling, the degree of clonotype sharing among donors was expected to be affected by sequencing depth.

The donors were healthy, HIV-negative adults with no recently reported acute infections or vaccinations. Every donor was a Caucasian adult residing in Nashville, Tennessee, USA. Magnetic negative selection was used to enrich CD4+ T cells, after which naive cells were positively selected on CD45RA and the negative fraction became the memory subset. Blood was obtained by leukapheresis, after which PBMCs were separated by Ficoll-Histopaque density gradient centrifugation and cryopreserved in liquid nitrogen vapor phase. Purity and quantity of every magnetically sorted T cell population were checked by analytical flow cytometry. Genomic DNA was isolated from every sorted fraction and measured by UV absorbance on a Nanodrop 2000c.

The chain couples TRBV28 to TRBJ1-5; a tentative D call is TRBD1 (6 bases match). The TCR was taken from a woman between 25 and 40 years old in good health. The material sequenced was memory CD4+ T cells sorted from blood. The sample's cell subset or site label is to be understood as: CD45RA-negative fraction. The DNA sequence is TGTGCCAGCAGAGGACAGACCAATCAGCCCCAGCATTTT. It codes for CASRGQTNQPQHF.